The 5 T cell receptor beta chains below were found in one sample sequenced in a study of read filtering for tumor transcriptome and immune sequencing. Molecular barcoded adaptors covering alpha/delta and beta/gamma chains were used on 400 to 450 ng RNA. TCRdb called the reads again in MiXCR, with one record for every CDR3 protein. Among more than 100,000 distinct CDR3 sequences listed, over 10% were seen once. The sample comprised a population of CD138-negative cells sorted from bone marrow. These receptors were collected from a donor at least 40 years old with multiple myeloma.

Turning to this clonotype: One end of the junction varies from germline; a read error may be responsible. The gene calls are TRBV2 and TRBJ2-1, with D uncertain. Germline lookup yields CDR1 SNHLY and CDR2 FYNNEI. The CDR3 totals 11 residues. In DNA, the CDR3 is TGTGCCAGCAGCTTCTACAATGTGCAGTTCTTC. It specifies CASSFYNVQFF.

This clonotype occurred a few times. The chain employs TRBV20-1 and TRBJ2-2, with 10 bases identical to TRBD1. This CDR3 spans 15 amino acids. Germline CDR1 reads DFQATT; CDR2 reads SNEGSKA (reference sequence). After removal of 2 bases from V and 3 bases from J, the junction contained 3 bases not matched to a gene. As DNA, the CDR3 is TGCAGTGCTAGAAGACAGGGGGCAGACACCGGGGAGCTGTTTTTT. This codes for CSARRQGADTGELFF.

This clonotype was counted ten times or more. The chain employs TRBV27 and TRBJ2-3; 8 bases fit TRBD2. The CDR3 spans 13 residues. Germline V gives CDR1 MNHEY, CDR2 SMNVEV (reference sequence). V trimming: 7 bases; J trimming: 3 bases; junction bases outside the gene matches: 3. In DNA form, the CDR3 reads TGTGCCAGCACCGCGGGGGGAACAGATACGCAGTATTTT. Amino acids: CASTAGGTDTQYF.

Concerning this clonotype itself: It is likely a read error, because the conserved phenylalanine at the end of the CDR3 is missing. The rearrangement links TRBV5-4 to TRBJ1-1; possibly TRBD1 for D (5 bases). The CDR3 is 15 amino acids. In germline, CDR1 is SGHNT, CDR2 YYREEE (reference sequence). The V end lost 3 bases, the J end lost 1 base, and 13 bases lay between the germline ends. CDR3 sequence (DNA): TGTGCCAGCAGCTCTTCCGGGACCGGGAACACTGAAGCTTTCCTT. This gives the protein CASSSSGTGNTEAFL.

Regarding this clonotype: A much more abundant neighbour one base away suggests this may be a read error. The chain uses TRBV29-1 and TRBJ2-2; no clear D gene. With 5 bases removed from V and 4 bases from J, the gap between germline ends came to 14 bases. CDR3 size: 14 residues. The germline gives CDR1 SQVTM, CDR2 ANQGSEA. CDR3 bases: TGCAGCGTTTTGGCCTCTGAGTTCACCGGGGAGCTGTTTTTT. Amino acids: CSVLASEFTGELFF.